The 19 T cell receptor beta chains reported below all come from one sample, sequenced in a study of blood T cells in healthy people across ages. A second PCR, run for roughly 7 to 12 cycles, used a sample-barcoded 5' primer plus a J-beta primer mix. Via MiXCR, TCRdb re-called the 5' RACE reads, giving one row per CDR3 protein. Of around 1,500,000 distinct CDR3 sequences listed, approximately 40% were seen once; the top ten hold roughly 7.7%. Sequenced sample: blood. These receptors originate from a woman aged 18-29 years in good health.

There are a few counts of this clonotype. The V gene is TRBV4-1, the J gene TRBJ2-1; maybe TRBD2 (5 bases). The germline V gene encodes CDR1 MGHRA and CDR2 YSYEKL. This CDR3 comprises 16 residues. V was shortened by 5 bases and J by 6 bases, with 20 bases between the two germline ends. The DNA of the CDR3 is TGCGCCAGCAGCACCTTCGGTACTAGTGGTACCAATGAGCAGTTCTTC. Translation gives CASSTFGTSGTNEQFF.

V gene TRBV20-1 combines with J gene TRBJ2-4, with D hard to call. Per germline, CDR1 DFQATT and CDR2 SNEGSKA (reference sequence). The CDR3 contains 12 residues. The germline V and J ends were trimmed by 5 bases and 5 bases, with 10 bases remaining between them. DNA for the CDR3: TGCAGTGCTCCCGGCACAGAAAACATTCAGTACTTC. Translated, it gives CSAPGTENIQYF.

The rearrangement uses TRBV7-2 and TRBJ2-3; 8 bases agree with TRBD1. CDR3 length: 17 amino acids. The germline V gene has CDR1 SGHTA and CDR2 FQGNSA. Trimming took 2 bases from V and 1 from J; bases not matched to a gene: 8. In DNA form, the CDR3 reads TGTGCCAGCAGCTTATGGCAGGGGGCACTTGGCACAGATACGCAGTATTTT. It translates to CASSLWQGALGTDTQYF.

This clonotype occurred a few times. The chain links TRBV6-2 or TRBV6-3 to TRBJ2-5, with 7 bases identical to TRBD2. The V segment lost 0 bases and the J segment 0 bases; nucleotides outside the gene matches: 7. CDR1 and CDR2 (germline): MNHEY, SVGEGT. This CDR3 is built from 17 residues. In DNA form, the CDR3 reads TGTGCCAGCAGTTACTCCCGTAAAGCGGGGTACCAAGAGACCCAGTACTTC. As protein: CASSYSRKAGYQETQYF.

CDR3 sequence reads: CSARDPAMGNEQFF. CDR3 DNA: TGCAGTGCTAGAGATCCGGCAATGGGGAATGAGCAGTTCTTC. This chain connects TRBV20-1 to TRBJ2-1; D gene ambiguous. The CDR3 is made up of 14 amino acids. V was cut by 0 bases and J by 7 bases, with 13 bases left in between. Germline-derived CDR1 and CDR2 are DFQATT and SNEGSKA (reference sequence).

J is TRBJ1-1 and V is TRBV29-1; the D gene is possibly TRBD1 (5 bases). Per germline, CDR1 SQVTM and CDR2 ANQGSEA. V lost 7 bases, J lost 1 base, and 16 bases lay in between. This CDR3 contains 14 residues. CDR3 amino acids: CSAAPGTANTEAFF. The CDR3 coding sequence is TGCAGCGCAGCCCCCGGGACGGCGAACACTGAAGCTTTCTTT.

The chain's CDR3 is CASSPWIAYYNEQFF. The CDR3 nucleotides are TGCGCCAGCAGCCCGTGGATAGCGTACTACAATGAGCAGTTCTTC. V is TRBV5-1 and J is TRBJ2-1; maybe TRBD2 (5 bases). Between the trimmed V and J ends, which lost 4 bases and 3 bases, there was a span of 14 bases. The CDR3 consists of 15 residues. The germline gives CDR1 SGHRS, CDR2 YFSETQ. Together with reference TRBV5-1 and TRBJ2-1, the CDR3 gives the full variable domain: KAGVTQTPRYLIKTRGQQVTLSCSPISGHRSVSWYQQTPGQGLQFLFEYFSETQRNKGNFPGRFSGRQFSNSRSEMNVSTLELGDSALYLCASSPWIAYYNEQFFGPGTRLTVL.

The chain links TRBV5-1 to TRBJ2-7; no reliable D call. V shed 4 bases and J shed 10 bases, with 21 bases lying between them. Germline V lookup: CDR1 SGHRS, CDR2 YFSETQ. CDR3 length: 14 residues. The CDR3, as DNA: TGCGCCAGCAGCGTGTCGACTCCACCCGTGGACCAGTACTTC. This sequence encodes CASSVSTPPVDQYF.

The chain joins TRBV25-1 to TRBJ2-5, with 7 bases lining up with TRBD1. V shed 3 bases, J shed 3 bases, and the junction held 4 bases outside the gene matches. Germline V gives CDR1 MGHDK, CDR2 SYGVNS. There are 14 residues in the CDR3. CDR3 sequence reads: CASSDPTGEETQYF. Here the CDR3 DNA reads TGTGCCAGCAGTGACCCTACAGGGGAAGAGACCCAGTACTTC.

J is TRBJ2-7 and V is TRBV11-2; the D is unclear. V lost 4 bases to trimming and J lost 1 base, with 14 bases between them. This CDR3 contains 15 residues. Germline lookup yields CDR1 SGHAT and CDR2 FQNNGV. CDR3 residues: CASSSSPDGSYEQYF. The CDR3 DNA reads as TGTGCCAGCAGCTCCTCCCCGGACGGGTCCTACGAGCAGTACTTC. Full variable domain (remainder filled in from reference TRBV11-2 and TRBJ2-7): EAGVAQSPRYKIIEKRQSVAFWCNPISGHATLYWYQQILGQGPKLLIQFQNNGVVDDSQLPKDRFSAERLKGVDSTLKIQPAKLEDSAVYLCASSSSPDGSYEQYFGPGTRLTVT.

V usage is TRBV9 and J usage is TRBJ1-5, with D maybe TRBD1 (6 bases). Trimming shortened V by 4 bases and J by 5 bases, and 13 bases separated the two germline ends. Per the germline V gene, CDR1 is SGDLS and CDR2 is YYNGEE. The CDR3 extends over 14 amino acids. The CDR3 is CASSSTGLYQPQHF. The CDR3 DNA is TGTGCCAGCAGCTCCACAGGGCTGTATCAGCCCCAGCATTTT.

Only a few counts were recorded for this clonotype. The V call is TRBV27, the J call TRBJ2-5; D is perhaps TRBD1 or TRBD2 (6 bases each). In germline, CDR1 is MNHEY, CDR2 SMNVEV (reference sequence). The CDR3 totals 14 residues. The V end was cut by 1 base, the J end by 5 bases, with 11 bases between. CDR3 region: CASSLWGAPETQYF. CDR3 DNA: TGTGCCAGCAGTTTATGGGGGGCTCCGGAGACCCAGTACTTC.

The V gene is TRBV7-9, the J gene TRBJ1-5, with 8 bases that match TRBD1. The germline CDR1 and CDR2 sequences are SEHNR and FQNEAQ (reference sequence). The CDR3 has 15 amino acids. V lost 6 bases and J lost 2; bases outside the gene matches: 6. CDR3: CASSAGGSGNQPQHF. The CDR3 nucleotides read TGTGCCAGCAGTGCAGGGGGCTCAGGCAATCAGCCCCAGCATTTT.

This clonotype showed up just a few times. The CDR3 region has the DNA TGCGCCAGCACCCAGTACAGCGGGGGCCATAGCACAGATACGCAGTATTTT. It codes for CASTQYSGGHSTDTQYF. The chain carries TRBV5-1 and TRBJ2-3; TRBD2 aligns across 8 bases. The J segment lost 0 bases and the V segment lost 6 bases, leaving 12 bases of the junction unmatched. CDR3 length equals 17 residues. Germline lookup yields CDR1 SGHRS and CDR2 YFSETQ.

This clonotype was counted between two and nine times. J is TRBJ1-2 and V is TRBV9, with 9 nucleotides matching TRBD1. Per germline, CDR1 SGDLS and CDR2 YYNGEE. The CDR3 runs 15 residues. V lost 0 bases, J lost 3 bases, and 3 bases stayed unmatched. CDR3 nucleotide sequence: TGTGCCAGCAGCGTAGTTGGACAGGGGCACTATGGCTACACCTTC. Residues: CASSVVGQGHYGYTF.

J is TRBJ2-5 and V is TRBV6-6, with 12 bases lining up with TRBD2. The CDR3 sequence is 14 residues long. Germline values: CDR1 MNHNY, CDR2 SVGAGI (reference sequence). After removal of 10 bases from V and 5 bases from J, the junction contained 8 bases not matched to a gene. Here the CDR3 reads CATSTSGSRETQYF. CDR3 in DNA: TGTGCCACCTCGACTAGCGGGAGCCGGGAGACCCAGTACTTC.

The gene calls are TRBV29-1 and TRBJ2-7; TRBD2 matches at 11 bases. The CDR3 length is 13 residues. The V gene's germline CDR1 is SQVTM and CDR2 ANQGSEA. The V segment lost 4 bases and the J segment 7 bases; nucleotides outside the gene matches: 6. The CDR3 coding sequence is TGCAGCGTTGGATCTAGCGGGAGGAGGGAGCAGTACTTC. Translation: CSVGSSGRREQYF.

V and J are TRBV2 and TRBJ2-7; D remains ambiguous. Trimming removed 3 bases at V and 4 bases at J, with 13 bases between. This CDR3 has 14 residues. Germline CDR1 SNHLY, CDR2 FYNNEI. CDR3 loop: CASSEGSRPYEQYF. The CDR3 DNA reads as TGTGCCAGCAGTGAGGGCTCCCGCCCTTACGAGCAGTACTTC.

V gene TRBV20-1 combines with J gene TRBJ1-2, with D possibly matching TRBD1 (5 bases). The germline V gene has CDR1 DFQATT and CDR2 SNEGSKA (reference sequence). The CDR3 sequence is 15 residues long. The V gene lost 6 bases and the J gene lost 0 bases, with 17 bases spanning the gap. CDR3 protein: CSASYPGSPNYGYTF. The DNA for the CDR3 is TGCAGTGCCAGTTATCCAGGGAGCCCTAACTATGGCTACACCTTC.